This entry lists 9 T cell receptor beta chains sequenced from one sample in a study of cytotoxic CD8 clonotypes in ibrutinib-treated CLL. Sequenced by immunoSEQ multiplex PCR; TCRdb stores in-frame clones only, minus some. The sample lists over 120,000 clones, around 76% occurring once. The material was PBMCs, obtained after 24 months of ibrutinib treatment. Receptor source: a human donor with chronic lymphocytic leukemia.

V and J are TRBV7-8 and TRBJ2-5; D perhaps matches TRBD1 (6 bases). The CDR3 is made up of 17 amino acids. Trimming took off 3 bases at V and 2 bases at J, with 19 bases between the two ends. CDR1 SGHVS and CDR2 FQNEAQ come from the germline V gene. CDR3 nucleotide sequence: TGTGCCAGCAGCTTGGGCCCTAGGACAGCCCATCAAGAGACCCAGTACTTC. Amino acid sequence: CASSLGPRTAHQETQYF. The complete variable domain, with remaining parts taken from reference TRBV7-8 and TRBJ2-5, reads GAGVSQSPRYKVAKRGQDVALRCDPISGHVSLFWYQQALGQGPEFLTYFQNEAQLDKSGLPSDRFFAERPEGSVSTLKIQRTQQEDSAVYLCASSLGPRTAHQETQYFGPGTRLLVL.

The CDR3 DNA reads TGCAGCGTTGGGGGGGGCGGCGAGCAGTACTTC. This gives the protein CSVGGGGEQYF. This chain uses TRBV29-1 with TRBJ2-7, with a weak D call TRBD2 (7 bases). Trimming removed 4 bases at V and 6 bases at J, with 10 bases between. The CDR3 contains 11 residues. CDR1 and CDR2 (germline): SQVTM, ANQGSEA.

CDR3 amino acids: CASSLGGEWGEQYF. DNA of the CDR3: TGTGCCAGCAGCTTGGGAGGGGAGTGGGGCGAGCAGTACTTC. The J gene is TRBJ2-7, the V gene TRBV7-9; 7 positions agree with TRBD2. Germline V gene sequence: CDR1 SEHNR, CDR2 FQNEAQ (reference sequence). Trimming at V came to 3 bases and at J to 6 bases, leaving 8 bases not matched to a gene. The CDR3 is 14 amino acids.

V usage is TRBV7-2 and J usage is TRBJ2-1; TRBD2 might be the D (5 bases). The V and J ends lost 4 bases and 7 bases respectively, with 11 bases between them. Germline lookup yields CDR1 SGHTA and CDR2 FQGNSA. This CDR3 is built from 13 residues. CDR3 DNA sequence: TGTGCCAGCAGCTCCCGGCCGGGGAATGAGCAGTTCTTC. This sequence encodes CASSSRPGNEQFF.

The chain combines TRBV5-1 with TRBJ2-1, with 11 bases aligning to TRBD1. This CDR3 has 15 residues. CDR1 and CDR2 from the germline V gene are SGHRS and YFSETQ. With V trimmed by 1 base and J by 9 bases, 6 bases remained unmatched. Here the CDR3 DNA reads TGCGCCAGCAGCTTGTCGGGGACAGGGGGAGGTGAGCAGTTCTTC. Its translation is CASSLSGTGGGEQFF.

The chain employs TRBV28 and TRBJ2-5, with TRBD1 matching over 9 bases. The length of the CDR3 is 14 residues. The V gene's germline CDR1 is MDHEN and CDR2 SYDVKM. Trimming took 6 bases from V and 5 from J; bases not matched to a gene: 7. The DNA of the CDR3 is TGTGCCAGCAGCCGCAACAGGGGGCCGGAGACCCAGTACTTC. Its translation: CASSRNRGPETQYF.

This chain connects TRBV6-5 to TRBJ1-4; tentative D call: TRBD1 (5 bases). Trimming stripped 5 bases from V and 7 bases from J, with 14 bases between. Germline V gives CDR1 MNHEY, CDR2 SVGAGI. The CDR3 extends over 14 amino acids. The CDR3 DNA follows: TGTGCCAGCAGTACCCCCGGGACCCCTGAAAAACTGTTTTTT. It is translated as CASSTPGTPEKLFF.

This clone was counted a single time. The chain recombines TRBV25-1 with TRBJ2-5; D could derive from TRBD1 or TRBD2 (5 bases each). Trimming removed 7 bases from V and 1 base from J, with 7 bases in between. There are 12 residues in the CDR3. Germline V CDR1 and CDR2: MGHDK, SYGVNS. DNA of the CDR3: TGTGCCAGCACCGGGGCCCAAGAGACCCAGTACTTC. Its translation: CASTGAQETQYF.

The chain uses TRBV5-1 and TRBJ1-6; a possible D gene is TRBD1 (5 bases). The CDR3 is 15 residues long. Per the germline V gene, CDR1 is SGHRS and CDR2 is YFSETQ. Trimming left V 0 bases short and J 6 bases short, with 10 bases between. This chain's CDR3 is CASSLVGALNSPLHF. The CDR3 bases are TGCGCCAGCAGCTTGGTTGGGGCCCTTAATTCACCCCTCCACTTT.